This T cell receptor beta chain was identified in a study of blood T cell repertoires in COVID-19. Study-level information: PBMCs, B-cell-depleted T cells, or T cells provided the cDNA or gDNA that made up the material.

This CDR3 spans 16 amino acids. Germline values: CDR1 LNHDA, CDR2 SQIVND (reference sequence). V trimming: 5 bases; J trimming: 6 bases; junction bases outside the gene matches: 8. Self-reported history from a screening survey and questionnaire set each donor's cohort. Symptom resolution, clearance, or two negative PCRs marked the recovered donors of Cohort 3. The repertoire was sequenced with immunoSEQ multiplex PCR; TCRdb's copy has only in-frame clones and lacks some. Counted here are under 450,000 clones, roughly 80% occurring once; the ten biggest clones make up over 4.5%. V usage is TRBV19 and J usage is TRBJ2-7; 15 bases are shared with TRBD2. Sequenced sample: PBMCs or T cells enriched from blood (not recorded which). The TCR sequence derives from a woman in her forties or fifties who had recovered from COVID-19. The CDR3 loop reads CASSAPPGLAGGEQYF. CDR3 bases: TGTGCCAGTAGTGCCCCCCCGGGACTAGCGGGAGGCGAGCAGTACTTC.